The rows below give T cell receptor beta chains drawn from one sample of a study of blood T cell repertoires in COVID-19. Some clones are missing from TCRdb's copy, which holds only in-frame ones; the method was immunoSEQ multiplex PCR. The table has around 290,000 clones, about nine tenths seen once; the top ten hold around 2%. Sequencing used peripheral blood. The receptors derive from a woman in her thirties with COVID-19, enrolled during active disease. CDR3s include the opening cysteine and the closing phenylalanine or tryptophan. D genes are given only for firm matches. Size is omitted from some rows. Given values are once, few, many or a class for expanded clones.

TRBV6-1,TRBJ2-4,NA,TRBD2,TGTGCCAGCAGTGGTAGGACTAGCCCGCCGGTAGCCAAAAACATTCAGTACTTC,CASSGRTSPPVAKNIQYF
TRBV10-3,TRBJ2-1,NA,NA,TGTGCCATCAGTGAGTCTAGCGCCCCTTACAATGAGCAGTTCTTC,CAISESSAPYNEQFF
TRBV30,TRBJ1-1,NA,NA,TGTGCCTGGAGTACCCCAAGACCGGGGGGATACACTGAAGCTTTCTTT,CAWSTPRPGGYTEAFF
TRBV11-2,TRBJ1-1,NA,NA,TGTGCCAGCAGCTTAGATTTGGTCGGGGGGACCACTGAAGCTTTCTTT,CASSLDLVGGTTEAFF
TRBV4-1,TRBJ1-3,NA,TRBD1,TGCGCCAGCAGCACCCGGACAGGGCTTTACTCTGGAAACACCATATATTTT,CASSTRTGLYSGNTIYF
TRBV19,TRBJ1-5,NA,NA,TGTGCCAGTAGGGCCTTCGGGGGCAATCAGCCCCAGCATTTT,CASRAFGGNQPQHF
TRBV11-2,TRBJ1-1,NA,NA,TGTGCCAGCAGTATTAAAGGGGGAAGGAACACTGAAGCTTTCTTT,CASSIKGGRNTEAFF
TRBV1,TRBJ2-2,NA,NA,TGCACCAGCAGCCCCCCCGGGACTAAGAACACCGGGGAGCTGTTTTTT,CTSSPPGTKNTGELFF
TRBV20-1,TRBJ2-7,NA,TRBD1,TGCAGTGCTAGTGGACAGGGGGCAAGCTCCTACGAGCAGTACTTC,CSASGQGASSYEQYF
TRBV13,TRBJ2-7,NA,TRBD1,TGTGCCAGCAGCCGTCTCCGGGACAGGGGTAGGGAGCAGTACTTC,CASSRLRDRGREQYF
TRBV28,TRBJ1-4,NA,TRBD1,TGTGCCAGCAGTCCCAAAATGGGGACAGACCTTGAAAAACTGTTTTTT,CASSPKMGTDLEKLFF
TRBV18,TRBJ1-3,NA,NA,TGTGCCAGCTCACCACTCGACACCGGCTCTGGAAACACCATATATTTT,CASSPLDTGSGNTIYF
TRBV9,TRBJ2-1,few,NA,TGTGCCAGCAGCGTAGATCTTAGCGGTGAGCAGTTCTTC,CASSVDLSGEQFF
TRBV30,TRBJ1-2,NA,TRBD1,TGTGCCTGGAGGGGGACAGAAAGGCTGTTTGGCTACACCTTC,CAWRGTERLFGYTF
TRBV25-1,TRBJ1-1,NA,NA,TGTGCCAGCAGTGACACTTCGAACACTGAAGCTTTCTTT,CASSDTSNTEAFF
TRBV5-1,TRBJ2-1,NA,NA,TGCGCCAGCAGCTTGACAGGGTTTTCCTACAATGAGCAGTTCTTC,CASSLTGFSYNEQFF
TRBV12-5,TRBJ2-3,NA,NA,TGTGCTAGTGGTTGGGCACACACAGATACGCAGTATTTT,CASGWAHTDTQYF
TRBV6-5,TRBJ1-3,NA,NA,TGTGCCAGCAGTTACTCGAACAGACACTCTGGAAACACCATATATTTT,CASSYSNRHSGNTIYF
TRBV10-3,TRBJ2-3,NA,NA,TGTGCCATTGGGACTGGGCCAGATACGCAGTATTTT,CAIGTGPDTQYF
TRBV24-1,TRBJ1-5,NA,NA,TGTGCCACCAGTGGGGGACTAGGGCAGCCCCAGCATTTT,CATSGGLGQPQHF
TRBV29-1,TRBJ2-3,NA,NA,TGCAGCGTTGAAGATATGTATACGCAGTATTTT,CSVEDMYTQYF
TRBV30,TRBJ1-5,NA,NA,TGTGCCTGGAGTGTACAGGGTCGGCAGCCCCAGCATTTT,CAWSVQGRQPQHF